These T cell receptor beta chains were read from a single sample in a study of cytomegalovirus exposure and HLA in healthy donors. Profiled with immunoSEQ multiplex PCR; TCRdb holds only in-frame clones, not every one. This table holds around 150,000 clones, 70% to 80% found once. Sequencing was carried out using PBMCs. The receptors derive from a woman aged 40-49 years in good health and CMV-seronegative. CDR3s include the opening cysteine and the closing phenylalanine or tryptophan. D genes are given only for firm matches. Clone size appears in some rows only: once, few, many, or a class for an expanded clone.

len | d_gene | j_gene | v_gene | abundance | CDR3aa
15 | - | TRBJ1-1 | TRBV30 | once | CAWIGGPGMYTEAFF
15 | TRBD2 | TRBJ2-3 | TRBV27 | - | CASSSGTSGLDTQYF
14 | - | TRBJ1-1 | TRBV5-5 | - | CASSLQFRNTEAFF
16 | - | TRBJ2-1 | TRBV7-9 | - | CASSLAGGVGYNEQFF
16 | - | TRBJ2-3 | TRBV29-1 | - | CSVEDRARAGPDTQYF
17 | TRBD1 | TRBJ1-2 | TRBV5-1 | - | CASSLGDREFWDYGYTF
16 | - | TRBJ2-6 | TRBV4-3 | - | CASSQSRVSGANVLTF
12 | TRBD2 | TRBJ2-7 | TRBV2 | - | CASTAGGYEQYF
16 | TRBD2 | TRBJ2-5 | TRBV9 | - | CASSVGSLAGAETQYF
13 | - | TRBJ1-1 | TRBV6-6 | - | CASSYAGNTEAFF
15 | TRBD2 | TRBJ2-1 | TRBV4-1 | - | CASSRTSGRDNEQFF
15 | TRBD2 | TRBJ2-1 | TRBV15 | few | CATSTPSRGGNEQFF
17 | - | TRBJ2-3 | TRBV19 | - | CASSIQVTLDHTDTQYF
14 | TRBD1 | TRBJ1-1 | TRBV6-5 | once | CASSFGTGASEAFF
14 | TRBD1 | TRBJ2-5 | TRBV5-1 | few | CASSRTGGEETQYF
16 | TRBD1 | TRBJ1-4 | TRBV15 | few | CATSVGVGTGVEKLFF
16 | - | TRBJ1-2 | TRBV5-1 | - | CASSPYPTRNAYGYTF
10 | - | TRBJ2-5 | TRBV6-5 | few | CASTKETQYF
18 | - | TRBJ2-7 | TRBV14 | - | CASRQTGRFGAPNNEQYF
12 | - | TRBJ1-2 | TRBV7-9 | - | CSSSSEVSGYTF
17 | TRBD2 | TRBJ2-5 | TRBV5-1 | - | CASSPGSSGRAKRTQYF
14 | TRBD1 | TRBJ2-1 | TRBV5-6 | - | CASSRGTGKNEQFF
14 | - | TRBJ2-3 | TRBV7-2 | - | CASSLAWQTDTQYF
12 | - | TRBJ1-5 | TRBV27 | - | CASSLQGQPQHF
17 | - | TRBJ1-3 | TRBV4-3 | - | CASSQDAAREEGNTIYF
13 | - | TRBJ2-5 | TRBV14 | - | CASSHPYQETQYF
15 | TRBD1 | TRBJ1-4 | TRBV18 | - | CASSLGQGRVGKLFF
14 | - | TRBJ2-7 | TRBV19 | - | CASTPGSGTYEQYF
17 | TRBD1 | TRBJ2-7 | TRBV4-1 | - | CASSQASGTGPSYEQYF
14 | TRBD1 | TRBJ2-2 | TRBV10-1 | - | CARRARGSSGELFF
17 | - | TRBJ2-1 | TRBV5-4 | - | CASSLVVVAGFYNEQFF
14 | - | TRBJ1-3 | TRBV30 | - | CASIPRGSGNTIYF
16 | TRBD1 | TRBJ1-3 | TRBV2 | - | CASRGRRRGYGNTIYF
16 | - | TRBJ2-6 | TRBV4-1 | - | CASSQAWSSGANVLTF
12 | - | TRBJ1-1 | TRBV28 | few | CASSLPHTEAFF
14 | - | TRBJ1-1 | TRBV6-5 | - | CASSYSKTLTEAFF
15 | - | TRBJ2-3 | TRBV28 | - | CASSLLAGGTDTQYF
15 | - | TRBJ2-1 | TRBV25-1 | - | CASSANRVLGNEQFF
14 | - | TRBJ2-1 | TRBV7-9 | - | CASSLVLAGNEQFF
12 | - | TRBJ1-2 | TRBV6-6 | - | CASWVRVAGYTF
15 | - | TRBJ2-3 | TRBV28 | - | CASRGGKGLADTQYF
15 | TRBD2 | TRBJ2-1 | TRBV28 | - | CASRSTSGNYNEQFF
15 | - | TRBJ1-6 | TRBV30 | few | CAWSVVTGPDSPLHF
16 | TRBD2 | TRBJ2-2 | TRBV5-1 | - | CASSLEGGRYTGELFF
18 | TRBD2 | TRBJ2-4 | TRBV15 | - | CATSSSKGLAGPGVIQYF
14 | TRBD2 | TRBJ2-3 | TRBV7-2 | - | CASSLGLGVDTQYF
15 | - | TRBJ1-1 | TRBV7-3 | - | CASSLKGREGDDAFF
20 | TRBD1 | TRBJ1-3 | TRBV10-1 | - | CASSESGGIGQGRSGNTIYF
13 | - | TRBJ2-1 | TRBV6-4 | once | CASSLDRNNEQFF
14 | - | TRBJ1-1 | TRBV7-9 | - | CASSLGQKNTEAFF
14 | - | TRBJ2-3 | TRBV4-1 | once | CASSQGASTDTQYF
15 | - | TRBJ2-5 | TRBV11-2 | - | CASSSMATRGETQYF
18 | TRBD2 | TRBJ2-5 | TRBV6-1 | - | CASSEVTSGGMIQETQYF